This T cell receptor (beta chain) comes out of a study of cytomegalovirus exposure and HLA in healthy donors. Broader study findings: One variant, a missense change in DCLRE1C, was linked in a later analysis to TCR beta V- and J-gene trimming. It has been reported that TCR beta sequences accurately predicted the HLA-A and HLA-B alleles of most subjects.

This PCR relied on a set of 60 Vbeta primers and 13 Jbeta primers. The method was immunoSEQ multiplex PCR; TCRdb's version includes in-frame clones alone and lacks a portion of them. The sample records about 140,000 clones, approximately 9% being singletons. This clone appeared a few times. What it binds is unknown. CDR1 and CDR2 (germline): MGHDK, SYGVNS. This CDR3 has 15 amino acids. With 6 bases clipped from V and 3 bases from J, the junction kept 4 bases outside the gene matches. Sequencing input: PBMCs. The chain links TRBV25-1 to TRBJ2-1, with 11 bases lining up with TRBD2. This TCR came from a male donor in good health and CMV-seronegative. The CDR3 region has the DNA TGTGCCAGCAGAACTAGCGGGGGTGTCTACAATGAGCAGTTCTTC. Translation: CASRTSGGVYNEQFF.